In its sample, the clone carrying this T cell receptor beta chain was seen many times. All patients were untreated before thyroid surgery. The CDR3 contains 14 residues. Trimming took 0 bases from V and 7 from J, leaving 8 bases between them. CDR1 and CDR2 (germline): SGHRS, YFSETQ. This sample was taken from a study of metastatic and nonmetastatic thyroid tumors. Background on the study: Repertoires of blood and of tissue (tumor or nodule) from malignant and benign thyroid patients were compared.

In the authors' methods: What underpinned the distant-metastasis classifier for papillary thyroid cancer was the set of CDR3 differences across clinicopathological groups. From the PCR reads, TCRdb re-called clones with MiXCR. TCRdb, not the authors, supplied the V and J calls. The sample records about 38,000 clones, 25% to 30% being singletons. The receptor was derived from a female donor with papillary thyroid cancer or a benign thyroid nodule (not recorded which). Some clones in this sample may be carry-over from other donors' samples. The V gene is TRBV5-1, the J gene TRBJ1-6; no firm D call. The source material was blood. CDR3 loop: CASSLERINSPLHF. In DNA form, the CDR3 reads TGCGCCAGCAGCTTGGAACGGATAAATTCACCCCTCCACTTT.